Listed here is a single T cell receptor beta chain. Its antigen is not identified. This entry is derived from a study of high-grade serous ovarian cancer treatment subgroups. On the study more broadly: Each sample yielded on average roughly 7,400 unique TCR beta rearrangements from more than 13,000 reads. Notes on the study in general: Different patients shared almost no repertoire; same-patient tumors shared about 0.1 to 0.79. Higher neoantigen levels went with greater TCR clonal relatedness. Repertoire analysis covered CDR3 alone, not CDR1 or CDR2.

V was clipped by 5 bases and J by 0 bases, with 19 bases between them. This CDR3 has 17 amino acids. In germline, CDR1 is SEHNR, CDR2 FQNEAQ (reference sequence). Sequencing was performed with immunoSEQ multiplex PCR; in TCRdb, only in-frame clones are kept and a portion is missing. The sample has some 8,000 clones; 76% are singletons. Tumor samples were obtained before definitive surgery or chemotherapy. The sequence derives from a human donor with high-grade serous ovarian cancer. This chain joins TRBV7-9 and TRBJ1-1; weak D call: TRBD1 (5 bases). Sequencing was carried out using tumor tissue. CDR3 in amino acids: CASSPVGVRGMNTEAFF. In DNA form, the CDR3 reads TGTGCCAGCAGCCCGGTCGGGGTGAGGGGAATGAACACTGAAGCTTTCTTT.